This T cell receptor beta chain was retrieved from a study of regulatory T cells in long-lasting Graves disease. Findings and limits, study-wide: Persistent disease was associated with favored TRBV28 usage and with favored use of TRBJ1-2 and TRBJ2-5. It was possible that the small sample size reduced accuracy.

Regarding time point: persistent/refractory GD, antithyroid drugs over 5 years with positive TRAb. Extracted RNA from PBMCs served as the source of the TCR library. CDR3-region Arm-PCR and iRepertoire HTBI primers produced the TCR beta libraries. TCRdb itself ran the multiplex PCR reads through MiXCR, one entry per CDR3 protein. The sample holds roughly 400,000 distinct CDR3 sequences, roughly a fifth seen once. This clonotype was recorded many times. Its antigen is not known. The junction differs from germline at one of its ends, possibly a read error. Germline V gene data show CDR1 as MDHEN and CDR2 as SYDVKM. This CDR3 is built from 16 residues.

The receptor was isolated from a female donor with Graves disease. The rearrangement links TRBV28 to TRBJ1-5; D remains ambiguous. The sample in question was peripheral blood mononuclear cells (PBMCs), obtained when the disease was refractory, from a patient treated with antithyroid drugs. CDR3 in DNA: TGTCCCAGCAGTTTACTTGCGGGGAATAGCAATCAGCCCCAGCATTTT. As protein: CPSSLLAGNSNQPQHF.